This T cell receptor (beta chain) was identified in a study of vaccination and CD4 T cells after COVID-19. At the level of the study: Overlapping spike peptides served as the stimulus for the cells. These peptides came from SARS-CoV-2 and from the common cold coronaviruses HCoV-NL63, HCoV-OC43 and HCoV-229E.

The treatment is: roughly nine-day PBMC culture with coronavirus spike peptide pools or control peptides (ViraFEST assay). An Oncomine TCR Beta short-read assay was used to sequence the DNA from cultured CD4+ T cells. TCRdb itself ran the PCR reads through MiXCR, one entry per CDR3 protein. The sample shows about 17,000 distinct CDR3 sequences, approximately 63% of them seen only once. As for this clonotype: No antigen is known for it.

CDR1 SGHNT and CDR2 YYREEE come from the germline V gene (reference sequence). Unmatched junction bases numbered 6, after V lost 1 base and J lost 8 bases. This CDR3 has 14 residues. The chain recombines TRBV5-4 with TRBJ2-4, with 7 bases aligning to TRBD1. The TCR originated in a human donor who had recovered from COVID-19. The sequencing sample was made of CD4+ T cells from blood, cultured in vitro. CDR3 in DNA: TGTGCCAGCAGCTTGAAAGGGGGCGGGTACATTCAGTACTTC. Translation: CASSLKGGGYIQYF.